The 23 T cell receptor beta chains reported below all come from one sample, sequenced in a study of Ad26.COV2.S vaccination and SARS-CoV-2 variants (dated by TCRdb to the early 2020s). Libraries were made using the immunoSEQ multiplex PCR assay. TCRdb re-hosts the immuneACCESS table, in-frame sequences only. Its copies lack some clones; in the studies checked, an unresolved V gene accounts for under half of them, and the cause for the rest is not known. Within this sample are around 170,000 clones, with roughly 85% of them counted one time only. The top ten clones comprise under 7.5% of the sample. The sample's time point label, decoded: individuals recovered from natural SARS-CoV-2 infection. The source was peripheral blood, collected after recovery from COVID-19. The receptors were sampled from a human donor who had recovered from COVID-19.

The rearrangement links TRBV19 to TRBJ2-1, with 8 bases that match TRBD2. The CDR3 runs 15 residues. The germline V gene has CDR1 LNHDA and CDR2 SQIVND (reference sequence). V dropped 7 bases and J dropped 7; count of bases not matched to a gene: 12. For the CDR3, the DNA is TGTGCCAGTACCACTAGGGCTAGCGGGCATAATGAGCAGTTCTTC. Translated: CASTTRASGHNEQFF.

V and J are TRBV19 and TRBJ2-3; maybe TRBD2 (6 bases). V lost 7 bases to trimming and J lost 2 bases, with 16 bases between them. The CDR3 extends over 15 amino acids. Per the germline V gene, CDR1 is LNHDA and CDR2 is SQIVND (reference sequence). The CDR3 nucleotides are TGTGCCAGTACCGATCGGGGAGGTACCACAGATACGCAGTATTTT. Amino acids: CASTDRGGTTDTQYF.

The CDR3 bases are TGTGCCAGCAGCTCCTACAGGGCCACCATATATTTT. It encodes CASSSYRATIYF. The chain links TRBV5-6 to TRBJ1-3, with D perhaps matching TRBD1 (6 bases). The CDR3 has 12 amino acids. The V end lost 3 bases, the J end lost 9 bases, and 10 bases lay between the germline ends. Germline V lookup: CDR1 SGHDT, CDR2 YYEEEE.

This sequence joins TRBV19 and TRBJ2-3, with 9 bases fitting TRBD2. The germline gives CDR1 LNHDA, CDR2 SQIVND (reference sequence). Trimming took 3 bases from V and 4 from J; bases not matched to a gene: 5. The CDR3 contains 15 residues. The CDR3: CASSMWLAGSDTQYF. CDR3 nucleotide sequence: TGTGCCAGTAGTATGTGGCTAGCGGGGTCAGATACGCAGTATTTT.

This chain links TRBV12-3 or TRBV12-4 with TRBJ2-1; D is unresolved. This CDR3 has 11 amino acids. With 7 bases removed from V and 11 bases from J, the gap between germline ends came to 12 bases. The CDR3 nucleotides are TGTGCCAGCACCCTGCACAGCCAGCAGTTCTTC. It translates to CASTLHSQQFF.

CDR3 amino acids: CASGPGTSGYNEQFF. CDR3 nucleotide sequence: TGTGCCAGCGGCCCCGGGACTAGCGGCTACAATGAGCAGTTCTTC. This chain joins TRBV6-4 and TRBJ2-1, with 11 positions matching TRBD2. Per germline, CDR1 MRHNA and CDR2 SNTAGT. Trimming took 8 bases from V and 3 from J; bases not matched to a gene: 6. This CDR3 is built from 15 residues.

CDR3 bases: TGTGCCAGCAGTGACCCGGGACAGGGAGAAAAACTGTTTTTT. This translates into CASSDPGQGEKLFF. The chain carries TRBV25-1 and TRBJ1-4; 9 nucleotides align to TRBD1. There are 14 residues in the CDR3. The V gene's germline CDR1 is MGHDK and CDR2 SYGVNS. Germline trimming cut 3 bases from V and 8 bases from J; bases unmatched to any gene: 4.

This clone turned up a few times. The chain carries TRBV10-2 and TRBJ1-5, with TRBD1 matching over 7 bases. CDR3 length: 15 residues. V shed 2 bases and J 7 bases; nucleotides not matched to a gene: 8. Germline loops: CDR1 WSHSY, CDR2 SAAADI. CDR3 protein: CASSEPGTALQPQHF. The DNA for the CDR3 is TGCGCCAGCAGTGAGCCCGGGACAGCGTTGCAGCCCCAGCATTTT.

The chain has TRBV6-2 or TRBV6-3 and TRBJ2-1, with 11 bases identical to TRBD2. The germline gives CDR1 MNHEY, CDR2 SVGEGT. J gave up 2 bases and V 3 bases, and 3 bases lay outside the gene matches. The CDR3 loop spans 16 amino acids. The CDR3 spells CASSYGTSGAYNEQFF. CDR3 nucleotide sequence: TGTGCCAGCAGTTATGGGACTAGCGGAGCCTACAATGAGCAGTTCTTC.

The chain is built from TRBV2 and TRBJ1-2; D remains unclear. Trimming shortened V by 0 bases and J by 2 bases, and 4 bases separated the two germline ends. Germline V CDR1 and CDR2: SNHLY, FYNNEI. CDR3 length equals 13 residues. As DNA, the CDR3 is TGTGCCAGCAGTGAAGCAGGAAACTATGGCTACACCTTC. As protein: CASSEAGNYGYTF.

This clone was observed at least ten times. The chain joins TRBV16 to TRBJ1-4; D is unclear. The CDR3 is made up of 17 amino acids. Germline CDR1 KGHSY, CDR2 FQNENV. Deletions cut 1 base from V and 0 bases from J, with 12 bases between. In DNA form, the CDR3 reads TGTGCCAGCAGCCAATACTCGAGGCCAACAACTAATGAAAAACTGTTTTTT. It codes for CASSQYSRPTTNEKLFF.

For the CDR3, the DNA is TGTGCCAGCAGTGCGGGATACACCCGCGGAGAGCAGTACTTC. Amino acid sequence: CASSAGYTRGEQYF. The rearrangement links TRBV2 to TRBJ2-7, with TRBD2 as a possible D gene (5 bases). V lost 4 bases to trimming and J lost 7 bases, with 17 bases between them. Germline V gene lookup returns CDR1 SNHLY and CDR2 FYNNEI. CDR3 length: 14 residues.

The chain has TRBV5-5 and TRBJ1-1, with 7 nucleotides matching TRBD1. The V and J ends lost 5 bases and 3 bases, in that order; junction bases with no gene match: 10. The CDR3 contains 15 residues. CDR1 is SGHKS and CDR2 is YYEKEE in the germline V gene (reference sequence). CDR3 loop: CASRQGPFGDTEAFF. The DNA of the CDR3 is TGTGCCAGCAGACAGGGGCCTTTCGGAGACACTGAAGCTTTCTTT.

CDR3 bases: TGTGCCAGCAGCCGAGGGACTATTGCCTATGGCTACACCTTC. This sequence encodes CASSRGTIAYGYTF. The rearrangement links TRBV7-8 to TRBJ1-2, with D possibly being TRBD1 (5 bases). The CDR3 totals 14 residues. V was pared by 5 bases and J by 4 bases, with 14 bases between. In germline, CDR1 is SGHVS, CDR2 FQNEAQ.

This clone was recorded only once. The V gene is TRBV15, the J gene TRBJ2-3; TRBD2 agrees at 10 bases. Germline V CDR1 and CDR2: LNHNV, YYDKDF (reference sequence). Trimming took 1 base from V and 6 from J; bases not matched to a gene: 10. The CDR3 contains 17 residues. The CDR3 DNA sequence: TGTGCCACCAGCAGAGGTCTAGGACTAGCGGCTTATGATACGCAGTATTTT. Translation gives CATSRGLGLAAYDTQYF.

V usage is TRBV18 and J usage is TRBJ2-1; a weak D match, TRBD2 (5 bases). The V gene lost 3 bases and the J gene lost 3 bases, with 15 bases spanning the gap. CDR1 KGHSH and CDR2 LQKENI come from the germline V gene. CDR3 length: 16 amino acids. The CDR3 DNA sequence: TGTGCCAGCTCACCCCGAGGGTCGAGCCTCTACAATGAGCAGTTCTTC. It encodes CASSPRGSSLYNEQFF.

This clone has more than one count but fewer than ten. This chain joins TRBV19 and TRBJ1-5; tentative D call: TRBD1 (5 bases). The CDR3 covers 14 residues. Germline-derived CDR1 and CDR2 are LNHDA and SQIVND (reference sequence). V lost 5 bases, J lost 1 base, and 9 bases lay in between. The CDR3 sequence is CASSPWDSNQPQHF. The CDR3 DNA reads as TGTGCCAGTAGTCCCTGGGACAGCAATCAGCCCCAGCATTTT.

This clone has a count of ten or more. The rearrangement links TRBV7-2 to TRBJ1-4; D is uncertain. The CDR3 runs to 16 residues. Germline V CDR1 and CDR2: SGHTA, FQGNSA. Deletions cut 5 bases from V and 0 bases from J, with 13 bases between. CDR3 loop: CASSPLGGSTNEKLFF. For the CDR3, the DNA is TGTGCCAGCAGCCCCCTCGGCGGTTCAACTAATGAAAAACTGTTTTTT.

V and J are TRBV2 and TRBJ2-3; 7 nucleotides align to TRBD2. V gave up 7 bases and J gave up 5 bases; unmatched junction bases: 9. Germline V gene sequence: CDR1 SNHLY, CDR2 FYNNEI. There are 14 residues in the CDR3. CDR3 loop: CASNPVAGEDTQYF. DNA of the CDR3: TGTGCCAGCAACCCCGTGGCGGGGGAAGATACGCAGTATTTT.

The chain joins TRBV5-1 to TRBJ2-3; 13 positions match TRBD2. The V gene's germline CDR1 is SGHRS and CDR2 YFSETQ. CDR3 length: 15 amino acids. The trim removed 4 bases at V and 5 bases at J, leaving 4 bases unmatched. CDR3 loop: CASSRTSGREDTQYF. In DNA form, the CDR3 reads TGCGCCAGCAGCCGGACTAGCGGGAGAGAAGATACGCAGTATTTT.

The chain joins TRBV6-6 to TRBJ1-2; 10 bases map to TRBD1. The V and J ends lost 9 bases and 4 bases, in that order; junction bases with no gene match: 8. Germline CDR1 is MNHNY and CDR2 is SVGAGI (reference sequence). CDR3 size: 14 residues. CDR3 in amino acids: CASKTGGPGYGYTF. The CDR3 nucleotides are TGTGCCAGTAAGACAGGGGGCCCAGGCTATGGCTACACCTTC.

V and J are TRBV4-2 and TRBJ1-3, with D unresolved. The CDR3 length is 17 residues. The germline gives CDR1 LGHNA, CDR2 YNFKEQ. Deletions cut 0 bases from V and 0 bases from J, with 12 bases between. The CDR3 protein is CASSQDQVSPSGNTIYF. The CDR3 DNA reads TGTGCCAGCAGCCAAGATCAAGTGAGTCCCTCTGGAAACACCATATATTTT.

J is TRBJ2-1 and V is TRBV6-2 or TRBV6-3, with TRBD2 matching 8 bases. V shed 6 bases and J 0 bases; nucleotides not matched to a gene: 10. Germline V gene sequence: CDR1 MNHEY, CDR2 SVGEGT. The CDR3 covers 17 residues. The CDR3 sequence: CASSLSPGGGSYNEQFF. The CDR3 DNA reads TGTGCCAGCAGCCTGAGTCCGGGGGGGGGCTCCTACAATGAGCAGTTCTTC.